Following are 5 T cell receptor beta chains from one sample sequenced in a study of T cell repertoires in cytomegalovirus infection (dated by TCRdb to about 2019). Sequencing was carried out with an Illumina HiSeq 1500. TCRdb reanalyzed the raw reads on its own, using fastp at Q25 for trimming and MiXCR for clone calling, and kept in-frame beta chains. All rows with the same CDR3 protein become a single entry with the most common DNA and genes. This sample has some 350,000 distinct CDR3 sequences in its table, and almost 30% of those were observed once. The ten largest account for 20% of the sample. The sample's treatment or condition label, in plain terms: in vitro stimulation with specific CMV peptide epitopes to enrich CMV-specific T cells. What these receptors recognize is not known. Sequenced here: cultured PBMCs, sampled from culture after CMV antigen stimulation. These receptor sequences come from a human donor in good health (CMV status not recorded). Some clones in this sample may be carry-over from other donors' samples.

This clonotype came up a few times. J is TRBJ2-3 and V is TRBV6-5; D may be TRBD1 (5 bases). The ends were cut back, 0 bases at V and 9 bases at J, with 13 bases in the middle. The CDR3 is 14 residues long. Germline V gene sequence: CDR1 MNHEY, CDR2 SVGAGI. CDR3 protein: CASSYSGSPGTQYF. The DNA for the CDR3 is TGTGCCAGCAGTTACTCTGGCAGCCCAGGGACGCAGTATTTT.

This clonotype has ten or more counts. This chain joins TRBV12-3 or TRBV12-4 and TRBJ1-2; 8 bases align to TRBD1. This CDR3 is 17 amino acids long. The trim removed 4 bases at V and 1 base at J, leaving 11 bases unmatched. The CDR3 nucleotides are TGTGCCAGCAGTTACGCAGGGGGCTACGATCTTAACTATGGCTACACCTTC. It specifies CASSYAGGYDLNYGYTF.

The CDR3 is CASSLGYGASPLHF. The CDR3 DNA reads TGTGCCAGCAGCTTAGGCTACGGGGCTTCACCCCTCCACTTT. V and J are TRBV7-2 and TRBJ1-6, with D tentatively TRBD1 (5 bases). The CDR3 is 14 amino acids. Germline-derived CDR1 and CDR2 are SGHTA and FQGNSA. V lost 1 base and J lost 9, with 10 bases in between.

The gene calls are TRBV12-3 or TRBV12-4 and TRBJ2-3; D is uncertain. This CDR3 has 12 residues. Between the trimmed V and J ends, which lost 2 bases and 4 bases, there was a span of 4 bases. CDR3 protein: CASSLKADTQYF. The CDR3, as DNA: TGTGCCAGCAGTTTAAAGGCAGATACGCAGTATTTT.

The CDR3 bases are TGTGCCAGCAGGGCCGACAGCGCCCTGGTTAACTATGGCTACACCTTC. Its protein product is CASRADSALVNYGYTF. V gene TRBV6-6 combines with J gene TRBJ1-2, with D perhaps TRBD1 (5 bases). CDR3 length: 16 amino acids. CDR1 is MNHNY, CDR2 SVGAGI, per germline (reference sequence). V was cut by 6 bases and J by 1 base, with 18 bases left in between.